This entry features one TCR beta chain sequence. Its antigen is unidentified. The data were obtained in a study of T cell responses to AZD1222 COVID-19 vaccine. Assay used: immunoSEQ multiplex PCR; TCRdb lists only in-frame clones, some missing. This sample has 95,000 to 150,000 clones; approximately 87% occur once, and the top ten carry 3% to 4%. This CDR3 is 16 amino acids long. Germline V gene data show CDR1 as SGDLS and CDR2 as YYNGEE. Trimming cost V 3 bases and J 8 bases, with 21 bases left between them. The study, taken as a whole, reports: White British ancestry dominated among donors, who included more females, and clonal diversity was possibly underestimated. Unmutated variant regions reportedly attract nearly half of all spike-specific TCRs.

The source is an adult in good health. The chain has TRBV9 and TRBJ2-1; possible D gene TRBD2, 6 bases. The starting material was peripheral blood, obtained on day 0 of AZD1222 vaccination. CDR3 coding DNA: TGTGCCAGCAGCGGAATGGGACTCTCCTGGCGCGATGAGCAGTTCTTC. The encoded protein is CASSGMGLSWRDEQFF.